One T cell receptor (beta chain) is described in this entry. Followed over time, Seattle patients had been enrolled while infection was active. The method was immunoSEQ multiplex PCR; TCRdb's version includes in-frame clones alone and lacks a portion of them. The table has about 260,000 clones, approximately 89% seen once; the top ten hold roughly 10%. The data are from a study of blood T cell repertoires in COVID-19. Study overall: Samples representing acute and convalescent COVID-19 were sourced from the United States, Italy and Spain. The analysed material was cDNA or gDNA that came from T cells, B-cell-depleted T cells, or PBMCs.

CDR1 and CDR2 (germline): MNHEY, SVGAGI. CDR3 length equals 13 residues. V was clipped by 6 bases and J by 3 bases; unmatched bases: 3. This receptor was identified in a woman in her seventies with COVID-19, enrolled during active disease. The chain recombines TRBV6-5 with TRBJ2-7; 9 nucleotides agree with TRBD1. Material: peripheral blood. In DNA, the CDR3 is TGTGCCAGCAGACAGGGGGCCGTCTACGAGCAGTACTTC. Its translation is CASRQGAVYEQYF.